The 3 T cell receptor beta chains presented below share a single source sample, sequenced in a study of shared clonotypes between healthy human individuals. Clones were read by immunoSEQ multiplex PCR, and TCRdb kept only the in-frame ones, dropping some. The data show about 1 million clones, around 76% seen once. Sequences were obtained from memory CD4+ T cells sorted from blood. Subset of the sample: CD45RA-negative fraction. These receptors originate from a man aged 18 to 30 in good health.

The chain recombines TRBV27 with TRBJ2-7; D gene unclear. The germline V gene encodes CDR1 MNHEY and CDR2 SMNVEV (reference sequence). Trimming took 6 bases from V and 6 from J, leaving 15 bases between them. The CDR3 loop spans 13 amino acids. The CDR3 DNA reads TGTGCCAGCAGACCACTGGACCGCCTCGAGCAGTACTTC. Encoded protein: CASRPLDRLEQYF.

This chain uses TRBV30 with TRBJ2-5, with D uncertain. Germline V CDR1 and CDR2: GTSNPN, SVGIG (reference sequence). V lost 1 base, J lost 11 bases, and 14 bases lay in between. The CDR3 totals 12 residues. The CDR3 is CAWSEDRAKQYF. In nucleotides, the CDR3 is TGTGCCTGGAGTGAGGACCGGGCCAAGCAGTACTTC.

J is TRBJ2-1 and V is TRBV6-1; D not certain. V lost 3 bases and J lost 15, with 12 bases in between. This CDR3 is 11 amino acids long. Germline V lookup: CDR1 MNHNS, CDR2 SASEGT. For the CDR3, the DNA is TGTGCCAGCAGTGAGAAGTCTTCTCTGTTCTTC. Its translation: CASSEKSSLFF.